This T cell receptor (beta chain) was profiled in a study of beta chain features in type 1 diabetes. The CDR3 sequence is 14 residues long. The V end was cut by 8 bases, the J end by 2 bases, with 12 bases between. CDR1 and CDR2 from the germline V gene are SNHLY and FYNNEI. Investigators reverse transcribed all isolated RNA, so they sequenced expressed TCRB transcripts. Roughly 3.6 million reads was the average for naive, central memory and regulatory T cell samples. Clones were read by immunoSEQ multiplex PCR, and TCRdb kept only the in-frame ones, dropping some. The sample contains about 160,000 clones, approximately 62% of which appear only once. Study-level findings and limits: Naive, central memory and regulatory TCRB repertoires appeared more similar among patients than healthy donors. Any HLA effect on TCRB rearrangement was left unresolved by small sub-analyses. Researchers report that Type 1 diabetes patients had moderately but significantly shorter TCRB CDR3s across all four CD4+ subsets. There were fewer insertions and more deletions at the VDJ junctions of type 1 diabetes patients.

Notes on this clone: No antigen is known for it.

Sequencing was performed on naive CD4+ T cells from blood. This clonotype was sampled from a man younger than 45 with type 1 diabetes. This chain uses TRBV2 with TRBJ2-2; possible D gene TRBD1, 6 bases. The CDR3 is CASSQDRNTGELFF. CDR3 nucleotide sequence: TGTGCCAGCTCCCAGGACAGAAACACCGGGGAGCTGTTTTTT. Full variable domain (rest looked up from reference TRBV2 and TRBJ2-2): EPEVTQTPSHQVTQMGQEVILRCVPISNHLYFYWYRQILGQKVEFLVSFYNNEISEKSEIFDDQFSVERPDGSNFTLKIRSTKLEDSAMYFCASSQDRNTGELFFGEGSRLTVL.